This T cell receptor beta chain was found in a study of T cell responses to AZD1222 COVID-19 vaccine. General study findings and limits: Spike was spanned by vaccine-associated CD4 TCRs, which were dominant at 160-218 and 743-854. Repertoires were obtained only post-peak T cell response. White British people made up most donors, females outnumbered males, and clonal diversity was possibly underestimated.

The data were produced by immunoSEQ multiplex PCR, yet TCRdb's version contains in-frame clones alone and is incomplete. The profile shows just under 35,000 clones, about 86% of them singletons. The V gene lost 4 bases and the J gene lost 5 bases, with 15 bases spanning the gap. The CDR3 consists of 14 residues. Germline V gene sequence: CDR1 MDHEN, CDR2 SYDVKM. Turning to this clone: The antigen remains undetermined.

The V gene is TRBV28, the J gene TRBJ2-7, with D uncertain. The material sequenced was peripheral blood, taken on day 0 of AZD1222 vaccination. This sequence was found in an adult in good health. The CDR3 nucleotides are TGTGCCAGCAGTTACGTCGGGTCGAGGAACGAGCAGTACTTC. Protein sequence: CASSYVGSRNEQYF.